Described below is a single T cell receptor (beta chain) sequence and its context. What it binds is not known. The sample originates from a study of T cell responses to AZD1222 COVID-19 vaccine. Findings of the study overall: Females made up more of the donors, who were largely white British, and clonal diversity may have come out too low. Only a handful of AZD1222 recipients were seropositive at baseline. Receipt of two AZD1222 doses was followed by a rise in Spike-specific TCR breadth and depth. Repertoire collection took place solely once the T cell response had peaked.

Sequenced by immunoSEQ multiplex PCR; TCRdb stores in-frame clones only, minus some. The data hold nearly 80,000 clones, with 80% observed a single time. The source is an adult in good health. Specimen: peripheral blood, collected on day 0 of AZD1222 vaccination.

The CDR3 reads CASSALPGGVPEAFF. Here the CDR3 DNA reads TGTGCCAGTAGCGCTCTCCCGGGGGGGGTTCCGGAAGCTTTCTTT. The V gene is TRBV19, the J gene TRBJ1-1; tentatively, D is TRBD1 (5 bases). V was pared by 6 bases and J by 8 bases, with 22 bases between. CDR1 LNHDA and CDR2 SQIVND come from the germline V gene (reference sequence). This CDR3 comprises 15 residues.